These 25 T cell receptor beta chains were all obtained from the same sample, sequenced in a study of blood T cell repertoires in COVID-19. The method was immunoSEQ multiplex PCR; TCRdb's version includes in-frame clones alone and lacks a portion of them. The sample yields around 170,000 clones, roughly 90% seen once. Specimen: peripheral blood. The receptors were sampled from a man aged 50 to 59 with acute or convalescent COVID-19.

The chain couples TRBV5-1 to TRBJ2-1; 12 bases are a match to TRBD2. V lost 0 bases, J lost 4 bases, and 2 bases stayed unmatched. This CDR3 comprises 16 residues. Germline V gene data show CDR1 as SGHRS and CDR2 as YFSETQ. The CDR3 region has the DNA TGCGCCAGCAGCTTGGGTCTAGCGGGAGGGTACAATGAGCAGTTCTTC. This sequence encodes CASSLGLAGGYNEQFF. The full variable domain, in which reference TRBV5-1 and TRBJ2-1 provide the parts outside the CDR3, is KAGVTQTPRYLIKTRGQQVTLSCSPISGHRSVSWYQQTPGQGLQFLFEYFSETQRNKGNFPGRFSGRQFSNSRSEMNVSTLELGDSALYLCASSLGLAGGYNEQFFGPGTRLTVL.

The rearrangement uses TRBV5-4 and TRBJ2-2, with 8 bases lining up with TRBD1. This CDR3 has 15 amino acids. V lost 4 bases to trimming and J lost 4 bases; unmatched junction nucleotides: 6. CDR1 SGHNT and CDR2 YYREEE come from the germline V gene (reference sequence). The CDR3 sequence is CASSNRGSGTGELFF. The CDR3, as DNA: TGTGCCAGCAGCAACAGGGGGAGCGGCACCGGGGAGCTGTTTTTT.

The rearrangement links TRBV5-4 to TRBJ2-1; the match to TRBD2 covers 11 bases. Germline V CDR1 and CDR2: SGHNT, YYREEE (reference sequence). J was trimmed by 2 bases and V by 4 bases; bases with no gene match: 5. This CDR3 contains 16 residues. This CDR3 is CASSPGLAVTYNEQFF. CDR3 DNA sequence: TGTGCCAGCAGCCCGGGACTAGCGGTCACCTACAATGAGCAGTTCTTC. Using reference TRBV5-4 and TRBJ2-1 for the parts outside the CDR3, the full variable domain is ETGVTQSPTHLIKTRGQQVTLRCSSQSGHNTVSWYQQALGQGPQFIFQYYREEENGRGNFPPRFSGLQFPNYSSELNVNALELDDSALYLCASSPGLAVTYNEQFFGPGTRLTVL.

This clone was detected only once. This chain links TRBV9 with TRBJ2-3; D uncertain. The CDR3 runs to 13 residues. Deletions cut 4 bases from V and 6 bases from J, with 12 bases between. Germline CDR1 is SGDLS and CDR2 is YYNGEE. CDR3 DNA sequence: TGTGCCAGCAGCCCCTCCCTGGAGGATACGCAGTATTTT. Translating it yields CASSPSLEDTQYF.

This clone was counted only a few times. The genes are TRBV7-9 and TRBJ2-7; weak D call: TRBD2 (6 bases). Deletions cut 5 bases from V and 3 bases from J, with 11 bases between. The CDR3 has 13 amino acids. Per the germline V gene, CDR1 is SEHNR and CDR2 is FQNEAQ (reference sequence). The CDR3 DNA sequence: TGTGCCAGCAGCCCCGGGACTGGCTACGAGCAGTACTTC. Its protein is CASSPGTGYEQYF.

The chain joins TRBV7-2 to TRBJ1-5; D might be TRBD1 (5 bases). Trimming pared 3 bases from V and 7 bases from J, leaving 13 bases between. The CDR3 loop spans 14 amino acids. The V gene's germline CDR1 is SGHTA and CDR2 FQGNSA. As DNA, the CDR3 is TGTGCCAGCAGCTTTGATCGGGGGATGCAGCCCCAGCATTTT. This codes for CASSFDRGMQPQHF.

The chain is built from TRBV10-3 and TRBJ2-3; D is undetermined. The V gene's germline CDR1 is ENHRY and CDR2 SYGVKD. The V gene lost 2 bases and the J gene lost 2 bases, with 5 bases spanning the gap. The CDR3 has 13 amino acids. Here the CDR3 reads CAISEAITDTQYF. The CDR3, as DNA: TGTGCCATCAGTGAGGCGATCACAGATACGCAGTATTTT.

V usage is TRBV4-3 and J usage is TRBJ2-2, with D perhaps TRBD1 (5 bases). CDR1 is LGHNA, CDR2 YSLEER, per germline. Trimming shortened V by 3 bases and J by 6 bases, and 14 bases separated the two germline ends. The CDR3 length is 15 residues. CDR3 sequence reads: CASSQNSRVPGELFF. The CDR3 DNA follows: TGCGCCAGCAGCCAGAATAGCAGGGTTCCCGGGGAGCTGTTTTTT.

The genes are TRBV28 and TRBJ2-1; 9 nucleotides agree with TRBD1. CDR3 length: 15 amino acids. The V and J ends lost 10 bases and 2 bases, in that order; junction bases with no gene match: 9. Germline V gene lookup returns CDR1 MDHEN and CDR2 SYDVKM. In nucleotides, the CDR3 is TGTGCCACCACAGCCGGGACAGGGACCTACAATGAGCAGTTCTTC. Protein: CATTAGTGTYNEQFF. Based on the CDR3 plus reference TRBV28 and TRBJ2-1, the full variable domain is DVKVTQSSRYLVKRTGEKVFLECVQDMDHENMFWYRQDPGLGLRLIYFSYDVKMKEKGDIPEGYSVSREKKERFSLILESASTNQTSMYLCATTAGTGTYNEQFFGPGTRLTVL.

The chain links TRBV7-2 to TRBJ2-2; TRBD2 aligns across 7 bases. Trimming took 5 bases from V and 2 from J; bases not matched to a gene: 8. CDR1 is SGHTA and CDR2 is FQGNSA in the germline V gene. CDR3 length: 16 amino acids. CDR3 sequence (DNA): TGTGCCAGCAGCCACGCGCAGCGGGGAAACACCGGGGAGCTGTTTTTT. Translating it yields CASSHAQRGNTGELFF.

CDR3 in amino acids: CASSSQGLGDTQYF. The CDR3 nucleotides read TGTGCCAGCAGCTCTCAGGGCCTGGGGGATACGCAGTATTTT. The rearrangement uses TRBV7-7 and TRBJ2-3; possibly TRBD1 for D (5 bases). Per the germline V gene, CDR1 is SSHAT and CDR2 is FNYEAQ (reference sequence). V dropped 4 bases and J dropped 6 bases, with 14 bases sitting between them. The CDR3 runs 14 residues.

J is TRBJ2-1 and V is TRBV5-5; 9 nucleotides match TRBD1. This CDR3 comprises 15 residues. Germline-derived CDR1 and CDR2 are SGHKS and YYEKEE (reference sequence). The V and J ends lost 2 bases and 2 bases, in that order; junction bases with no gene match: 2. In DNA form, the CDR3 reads TGTGCCAGCAGCTTACAGGGGGCGGCCTACAATGAGCAGTTCTTC. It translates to CASSLQGAAYNEQFF.

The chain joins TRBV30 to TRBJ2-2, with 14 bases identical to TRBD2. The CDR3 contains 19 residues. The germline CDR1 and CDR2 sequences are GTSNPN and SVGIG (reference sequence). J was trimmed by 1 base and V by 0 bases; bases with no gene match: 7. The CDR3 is CAWSVIRTSGRRNTGELFF. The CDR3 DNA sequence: TGTGCCTGGAGTGTAATCCGGACTAGCGGGAGGAGGAACACCGGGGAGCTGTTTTTT.

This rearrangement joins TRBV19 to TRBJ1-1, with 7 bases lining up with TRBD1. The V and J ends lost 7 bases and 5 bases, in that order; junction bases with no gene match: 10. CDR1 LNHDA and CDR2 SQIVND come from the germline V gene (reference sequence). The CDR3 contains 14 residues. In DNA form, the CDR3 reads TGTGCCAGTACGAGGGGGCAGGGTGGAACTGAAGCTTTCTTT. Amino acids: CASTRGQGGTEAFF.

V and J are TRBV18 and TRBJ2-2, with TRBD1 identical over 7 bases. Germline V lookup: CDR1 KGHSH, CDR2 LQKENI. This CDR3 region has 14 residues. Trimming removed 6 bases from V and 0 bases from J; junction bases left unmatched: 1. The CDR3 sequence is CASSQGANTGELFF. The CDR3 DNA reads TGTGCCAGCTCTCAGGGGGCGAACACCGGGGAGCTGTTTTTT.

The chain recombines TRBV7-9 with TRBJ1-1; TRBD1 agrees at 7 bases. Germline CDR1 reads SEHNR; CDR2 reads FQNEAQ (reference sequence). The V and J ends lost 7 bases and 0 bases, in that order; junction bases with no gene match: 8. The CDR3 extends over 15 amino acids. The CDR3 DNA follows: TGTGCCAGCACCGCTAAGGGACAGATGAACACTGAAGCTTTCTTT. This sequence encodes CASTAKGQMNTEAFF. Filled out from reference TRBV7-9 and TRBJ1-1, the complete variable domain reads DTGVSQNPRHKITKRGQNVTFRCDPISEHNRLYWYRQTLGQGPEFLTYFQNEAQLEKSRLLSDRFSAERPKGSFSTLEIQRTEQGDSAMYLCASTAKGQMNTEAFFGQGTRLTVV.

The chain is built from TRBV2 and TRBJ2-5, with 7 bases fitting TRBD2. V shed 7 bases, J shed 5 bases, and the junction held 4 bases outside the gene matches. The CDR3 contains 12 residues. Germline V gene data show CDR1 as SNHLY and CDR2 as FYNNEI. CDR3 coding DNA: TGTGCCAGCAACTTACTAGCGGAGACCCAGTACTTC. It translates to CASNLLAETQYF.

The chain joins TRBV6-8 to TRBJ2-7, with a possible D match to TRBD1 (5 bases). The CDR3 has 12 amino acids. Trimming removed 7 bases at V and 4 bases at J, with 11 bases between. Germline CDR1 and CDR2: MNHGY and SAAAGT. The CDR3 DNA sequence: TGTGCCAGCACAGGGTTCCAATACGAGCAGTACTTC. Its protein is CASTGFQYEQYF.

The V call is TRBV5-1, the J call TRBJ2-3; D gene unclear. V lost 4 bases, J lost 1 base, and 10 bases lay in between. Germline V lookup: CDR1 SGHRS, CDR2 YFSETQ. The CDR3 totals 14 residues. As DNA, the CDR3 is TGCGCCAGCAGCCCACAAAAAGGCACAGATACGCAGTATTTT. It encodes CASSPQKGTDTQYF. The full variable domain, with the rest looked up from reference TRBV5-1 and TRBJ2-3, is KAGVTQTPRYLIKTRGQQVTLSCSPISGHRSVSWYQQTPGQGLQFLFEYFSETQRNKGNFPGRFSGRQFSNSRSEMNVSTLELGDSALYLCASSPQKGTDTQYFGPGTRLTVL.

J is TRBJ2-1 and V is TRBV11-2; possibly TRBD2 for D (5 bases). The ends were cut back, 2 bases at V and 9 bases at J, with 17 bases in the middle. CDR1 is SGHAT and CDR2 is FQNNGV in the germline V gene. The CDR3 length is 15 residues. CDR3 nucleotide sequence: TGTGCCAGCAGCTTACCCGGGATCACCTCTGTTGAGCAGTTCTTC. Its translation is CASSLPGITSVEQFF.

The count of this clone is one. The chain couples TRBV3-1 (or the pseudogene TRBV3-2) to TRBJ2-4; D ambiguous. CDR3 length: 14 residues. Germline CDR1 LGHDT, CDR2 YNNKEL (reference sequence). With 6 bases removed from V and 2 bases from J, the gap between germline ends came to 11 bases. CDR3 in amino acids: CASSGDGSKNIQYF. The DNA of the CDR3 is TGTGCCAGCAGTGGAGACGGTTCCAAAAACATTCAGTACTTC.

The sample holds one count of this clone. CDR3 sequence: CASTRTDNTEAFF. CDR3 coding DNA: TGTGCCAGCACTAGGACAGACAACACTGAAGCTTTCTTT. The V and J genes are TRBV6-5 and TRBJ1-1, with TRBD1 as a possible D gene (6 bases). V lost 7 bases and J 2 bases, leaving 11 bases between the germline ends. The CDR3 loop spans 13 amino acids. Germline assignment: CDR1 MNHEY and CDR2 SVGAGI.

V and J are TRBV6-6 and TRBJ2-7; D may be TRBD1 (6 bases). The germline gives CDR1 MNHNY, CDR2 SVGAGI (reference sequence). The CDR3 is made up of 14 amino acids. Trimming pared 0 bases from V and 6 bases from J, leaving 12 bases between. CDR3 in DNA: TGTGCCAGCAGTTACTCGAACAGGGAAGCCGAGCAGTACTTC. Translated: CASSYSNREAEQYF.

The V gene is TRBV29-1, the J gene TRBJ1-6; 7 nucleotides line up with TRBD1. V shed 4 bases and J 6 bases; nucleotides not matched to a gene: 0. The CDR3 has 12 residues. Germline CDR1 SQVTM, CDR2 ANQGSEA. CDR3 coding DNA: TGCAGCGTTGGACAGGGTAATTCACCCCTCCACTTT. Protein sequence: CSVGQGNSPLHF.

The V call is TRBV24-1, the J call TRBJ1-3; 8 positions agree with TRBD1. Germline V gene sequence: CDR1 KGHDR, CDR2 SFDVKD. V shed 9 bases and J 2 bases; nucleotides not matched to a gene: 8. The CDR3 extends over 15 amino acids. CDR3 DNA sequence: TGTGCCACCCCCCACGAGACAGGGGCTGGAAACACCATATATTTT. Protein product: CATPHETGAGNTIYF.